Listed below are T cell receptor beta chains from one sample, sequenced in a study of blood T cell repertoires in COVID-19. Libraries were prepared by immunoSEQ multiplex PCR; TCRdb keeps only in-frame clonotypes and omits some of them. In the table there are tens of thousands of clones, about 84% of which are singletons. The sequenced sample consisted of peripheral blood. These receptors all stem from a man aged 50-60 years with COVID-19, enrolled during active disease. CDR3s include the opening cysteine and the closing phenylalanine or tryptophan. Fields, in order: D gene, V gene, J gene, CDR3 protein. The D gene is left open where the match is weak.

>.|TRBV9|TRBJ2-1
CASSGTGKSYNEQFF
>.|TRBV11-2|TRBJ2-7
CASSLGANYEQYF
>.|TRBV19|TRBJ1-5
CASSFGQYQPQHF
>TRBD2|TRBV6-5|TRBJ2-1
CASSSGTSGNNEQFF
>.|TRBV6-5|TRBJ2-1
CASKAGGRSYNEQFF
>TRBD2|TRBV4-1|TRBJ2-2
CASSQRAGGNTGELFF
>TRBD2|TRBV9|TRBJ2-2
CASSVASSGGSRAGELFF
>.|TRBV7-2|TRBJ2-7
CASSFASSYEQYF
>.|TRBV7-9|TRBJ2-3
CASSFSGDTQYF
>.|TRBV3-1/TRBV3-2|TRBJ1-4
CASSQSGEGKLFF
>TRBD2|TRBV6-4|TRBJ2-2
CAKTSGPNTGELFF
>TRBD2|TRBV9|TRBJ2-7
CASSVLPGLAGGPTLHEQYF
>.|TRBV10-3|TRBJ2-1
CAISESLYNEQFF
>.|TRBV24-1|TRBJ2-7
CATSDLNRLYF
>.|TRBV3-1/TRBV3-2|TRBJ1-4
CASSPYRYRVKTNEKLFF
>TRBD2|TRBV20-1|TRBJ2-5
CSASETSGTETQYF
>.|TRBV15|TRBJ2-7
CATSRELSSYEQYF
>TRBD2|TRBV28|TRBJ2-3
CAILPGRGGTDTQYF
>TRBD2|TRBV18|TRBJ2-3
CASSPPAKRGAADTQYF
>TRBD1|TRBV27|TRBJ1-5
CASSWGSTGRWPQHF
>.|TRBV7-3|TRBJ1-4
CASSLTVGEKLFF
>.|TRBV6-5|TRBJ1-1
CASSIQGDTEAFF
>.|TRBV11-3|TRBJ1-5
CASSLLFSGSQPQHF
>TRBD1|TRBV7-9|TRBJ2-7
CASSWGQGLYEQYF
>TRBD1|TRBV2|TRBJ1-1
CASKGGLHTEAFF
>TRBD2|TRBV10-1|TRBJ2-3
CASSGTSGGWDTQYF
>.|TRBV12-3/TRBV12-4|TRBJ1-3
CASSRSGNTIYF
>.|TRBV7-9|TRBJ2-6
CASSAGRRSGANVLTF
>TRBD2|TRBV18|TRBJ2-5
CASSPPGLLPETQYF
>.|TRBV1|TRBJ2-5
CTSSQDPTSGKETQYF
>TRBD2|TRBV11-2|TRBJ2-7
CASSLGLAGGFDEQYF
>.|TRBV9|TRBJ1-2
CASSVAEGPLYGYTF
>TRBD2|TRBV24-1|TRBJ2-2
CATSDSAGSSGGELFF
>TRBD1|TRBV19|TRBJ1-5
CASSTPGQGNQPQHF
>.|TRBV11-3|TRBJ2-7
CASSLRGGGEQYF
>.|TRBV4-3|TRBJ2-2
CASSQDRQIDTGELFF
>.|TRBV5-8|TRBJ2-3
CASSFTTSTDTQYF
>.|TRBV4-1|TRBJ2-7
CASSQDSTGPYEQYF
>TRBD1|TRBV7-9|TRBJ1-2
CASSPGQTIHGYTF
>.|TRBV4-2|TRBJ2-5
CASSQGRAQETQYF
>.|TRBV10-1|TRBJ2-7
CASSSGTRYEQYF
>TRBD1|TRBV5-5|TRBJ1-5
CASSVGQGNSYSNQPQHF
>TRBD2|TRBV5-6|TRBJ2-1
CASSLDGGGGYNEQFF